Given below is one T cell receptor beta chain in context. Its antigen remains unidentified. The sample comes from a study of T cell repertoires in cytomegalovirus infection. Study in general: Signatures in public TCR beta sequences pointed to both CMV infection and matching HLA type.

TCRdb used MiXCR to reprocess the reads, holding one entry per CDR3 protein. The sample includes about 360,000 distinct CDR3 sequences, approximately 18% of them seen just once. Study-wide findings and caveats: HLA-C-restricted, CMV-specific TCR beta clonotypes were dominant ex vivo. Carriers of CMV and the relevant HLA type were discriminated by public TCR beta frequency.

There are 16 residues in the CDR3. Germline trimming cut 0 bases from V and 14 bases from J; bases unmatched to any gene: 10. Germline CDR1 and CDR2: ENHRY and SYGVKD. Sequenced material: PBMCs. The chain combines TRBV10-3 with TRBJ2-1; 13 bases line up with TRBD2. The TCR originated in a human donor in good health (CMV status not recorded). Some clones in this sample may be carry-over from other donors' samples. The CDR3 here is CAISESTSGRAHIKFF. For the CDR3, the DNA is TGTGCCATCAGTGAGTCAACTAGCGGGAGGGCCCATATCAAGTTCTTC.